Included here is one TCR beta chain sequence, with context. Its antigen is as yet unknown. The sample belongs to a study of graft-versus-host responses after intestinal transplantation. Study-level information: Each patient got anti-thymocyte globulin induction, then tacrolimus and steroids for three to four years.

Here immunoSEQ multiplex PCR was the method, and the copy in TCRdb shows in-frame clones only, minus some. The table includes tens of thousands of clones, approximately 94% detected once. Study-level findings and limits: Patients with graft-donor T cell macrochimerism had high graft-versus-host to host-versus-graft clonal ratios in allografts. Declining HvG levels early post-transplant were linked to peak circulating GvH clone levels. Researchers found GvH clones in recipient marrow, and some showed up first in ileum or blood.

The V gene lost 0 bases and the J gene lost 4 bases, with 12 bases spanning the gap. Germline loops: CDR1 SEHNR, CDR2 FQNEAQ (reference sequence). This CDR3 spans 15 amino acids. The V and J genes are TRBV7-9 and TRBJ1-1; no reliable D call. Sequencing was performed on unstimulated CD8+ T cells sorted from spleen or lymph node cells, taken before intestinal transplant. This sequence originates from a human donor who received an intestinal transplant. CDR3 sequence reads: CASSLAGTRTTEAFF. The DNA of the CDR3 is TGTGCCAGCAGCTTAGCGGGCACGAGGACCACTGAAGCTTTCTTT.